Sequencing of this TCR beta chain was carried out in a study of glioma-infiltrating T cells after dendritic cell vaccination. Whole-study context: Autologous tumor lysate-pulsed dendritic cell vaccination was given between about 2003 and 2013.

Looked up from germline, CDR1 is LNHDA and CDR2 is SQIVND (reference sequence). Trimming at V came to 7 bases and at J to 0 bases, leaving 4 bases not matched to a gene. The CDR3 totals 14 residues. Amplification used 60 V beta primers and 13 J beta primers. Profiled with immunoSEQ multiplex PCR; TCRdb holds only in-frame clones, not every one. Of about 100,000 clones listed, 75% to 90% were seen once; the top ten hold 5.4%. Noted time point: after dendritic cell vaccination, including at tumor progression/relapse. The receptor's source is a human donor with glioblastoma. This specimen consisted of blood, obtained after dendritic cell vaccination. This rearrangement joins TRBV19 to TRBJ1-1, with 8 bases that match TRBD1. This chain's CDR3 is CASIRTGMNTEAFF. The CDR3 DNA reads TGTGCCAGTATCAGGACAGGGATGAACACTGAAGCTTTCTTT.